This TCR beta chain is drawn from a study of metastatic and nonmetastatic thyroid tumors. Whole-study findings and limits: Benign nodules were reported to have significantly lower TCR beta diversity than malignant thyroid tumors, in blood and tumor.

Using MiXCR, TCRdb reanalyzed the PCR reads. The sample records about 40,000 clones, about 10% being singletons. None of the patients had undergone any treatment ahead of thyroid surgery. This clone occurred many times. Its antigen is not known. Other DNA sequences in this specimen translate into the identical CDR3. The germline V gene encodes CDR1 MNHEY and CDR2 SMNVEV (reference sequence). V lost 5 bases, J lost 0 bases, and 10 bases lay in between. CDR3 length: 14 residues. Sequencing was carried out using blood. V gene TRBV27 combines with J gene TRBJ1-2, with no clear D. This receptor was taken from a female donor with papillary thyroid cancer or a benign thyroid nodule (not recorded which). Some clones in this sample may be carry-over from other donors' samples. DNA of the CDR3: TGTGCCAGCAGTCCCATAGAAGCTAACTATGGCTACACCTTC. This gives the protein CASSPIEANYGYTF.